This T cell receptor (beta chain) was recorded in a study of shared clonotypes between healthy human individuals. In its sample, this clone was seen a few times. Antigen specificity is unknown. CD45RO-negative CD8 cells positively selected for CCR7 made up the naive population, which excluded terminally differentiated effector memory CD45RA+ cells. This CDR3 contains 15 residues. Unmatched junction bases numbered 8, after V lost 2 bases and J lost 5 bases. The V gene's germline CDR1 is SGDLS and CDR2 YYNGEE. Investigators spread the genomic DNA of each subset evenly over several immunoSEQ plates. Produced via immunoSEQ multiplex PCR; TCRdb's table is partial and in-frame only. The sample includes some 2 million clones, just under 95% seen only once; the top ten take 0.9% to 1.3%. Whole-study results and caveats: Limitation of the genetic and exposure-history diversity represented came from the few donors.

Sequencing used naive CD8+ T cells sorted from blood. The chain is built from TRBV9 and TRBJ2-5; 8 bases agree with TRBD2. The receptor comes from a man aged 18 to 29 in good health. CDR3 DNA sequence: TGTGCCAGCAGCGTTAGCCACGGGGGGGCTGAGACCCAGTACTTC. Its translation is CASSVSHGGAETQYF.